The clone carrying this T cell receptor (beta chain) was seen more than once but under ten times. No antigen is known for it. The CDR3 loop spans 14 amino acids. Unmatched junction bases numbered 9, after V lost 6 bases and J lost 6 bases. TCRdb re-called the reads through MiXCR, storing one row per CDR3 protein. The table shows hundreds of thousands of distinct CDR3 sequences, with roughly 30% occurring only once. The data were taken from a study of T cell repertoires in cytomegalovirus infection. For the study at large: Through public TCR beta signatures, both CMV infection and matching HLA type were indicated. General observations from the study: Identification of carriers of CMV plus the relevant HLA was achieved through cumulative public TCR beta family frequency. What dominated the ex vivo response were HLA-C-restricted CMV-specific TCR beta clonotypes.

Sequenced here: cultured PBMCs, sampled from culture after CMV antigen stimulation. The TCR comes from a human donor in good health (CMV status not recorded). Some clones in this sample may be carry-over from other donors' samples. J is TRBJ2-3 and V is TRBV12-3 or TRBV12-4; 7 bases agree with TRBD2. This CDR3 reads CASRKTSSADTQYF. The CDR3 DNA reads TGTGCCAGCAGGAAGACTAGCTCTGCGGATACGCAGTATTTT.